This T cell receptor beta chain was found in a study of neurological immune-mediated disorders (dated by TCRdb to between 2018 and 2021). Broadly, across the study: Peripheral blood TCR-beta repertoires from HTLV-I-associated myelopathy (HAM/TSP) patients, multiple sclerosis patients and healthy controls were compared by UMI-based sequencing. The approximately 100 TCR-beta libraries included longitudinal samples, technical triplicates and paired sorted CD4+ and CD8+ T-cell subsets alongside PBMC samples. Of the approximately 68 subjects in the cohort, about 14 were HAM/TSP patients, some 35 were multiple sclerosis patients, and some 20 were healthy controls. Study-wide conclusions, independent of this receptor: No identical CDR3 amino acid sequences were found to be shared among expanded clones across subjects, suggesting that TCR-beta repertoires were private in all groups. The highest TCR clonal expansion was observed in HAM/TSP patients, whereas the lowest was observed in MS patients, even when compared with healthy controls.

cDNA synthesis used template-switch 5'RACE with a primer carrying a 10-nucleotide random unique molecular identifier tagging each TCR transcript. Each sequencing run produced over 180 million TCR-beta sequences covering 15-18 subjects. The RNeasy kit was used to extract total RNA. TCR-beta VDJ regions were amplified with primers for the TCR constant region and the 5'RACE anchor, using the KAPA Real-time Library Amplification kit. A first PCR added sample indexes and Illumina adaptors, and a second PCR then raised library yield. After Ampure bead purification, the TCR product of roughly 650 bp was size-selected on a 2% E-gel SizeSelection system. Before pooling, library quality was checked on a Bioanalyzer, concentration was measured with Qubit, and libraries were quantified with the Kapa Library Quantification kit. Paired-end 2 x 150 bp sequencing of the libraries was performed on an Illumina HiSeq 2500. To increase sequence diversity, roughly 24-32% phiX was spiked into each library pool. The authors' analysis ran thus. The quality-filtered reads were processed with the UMI-based MiGEC pipeline, whose error correction step removed more than 85% of the raw TCR sequences. VDJ genes were aligned to IMGT germline references, and clonotypes were defined by unique CDR3 amino acid sequence plus V-J genes. VDJtools evaluated clonal expansion, Shannon diversity and CDR3 relatedness (CalcPairwiseDistances, ClusterSamples); CLCbio workbench built phylogenetic trees. Expanded clones were defined as having at least 8 unique UMIs, based on coefficient-of-variation modelling across technical triplicates. Using fastp trimming at Q25 and MiXCR clonotype assembly, TCRdb reanalyzed the public sequencing data and kept in-frame beta chains. Rows are combined by CDR3 protein, so each entry shows the most common genes and DNA. The V and J calls and clone size come from TCRdb's table, not from the authors' own analysis. Across this sample there are 84,000 or so distinct CDR3 sequences, with 10% seen only once. The top ten hold about 1.7% of the sample.

CDR1 and CDR2, looked up from the germline V gene (reference sequence), are DFQATT and SNEGSKA. From its cysteine to its phenylalanine, the CDR3 spans 16 amino acids. The DNA shown is the 48-base CDR3, in frame from base 1. After removal of 5 bases from V and 4 bases from J, the junction retains 15 bases not matched to a gene. This clonotype was detected ten times or more. Its antigen is currently not known. The record has no base qualities; no much larger clone is one base away. The healthy controls were volunteers from a blood bank in Maryland, USA. For unsorted PBMC libraries, 2 million PBMCs were used after storage in RNAlater at -80 degrees C until RNA extraction. PBMCs were separated from peripheral blood using Ficoll-Hypaque density gradient centrifugation and then cryopreserved in liquid nitrogen.

The chain was built from TRBV20-1 and TRBJ2-7; TRBD2 matches 9 bases in the middle. Specimen: PBMCs. The receptor's source is a man in his forties in good health. Here is the DNA: TGCAGTGCTTCGAGATTAGCGGGAGTCTTACTATACGAGCAGTACTTC. The translation is CSASRLAGVLLYEQYF.